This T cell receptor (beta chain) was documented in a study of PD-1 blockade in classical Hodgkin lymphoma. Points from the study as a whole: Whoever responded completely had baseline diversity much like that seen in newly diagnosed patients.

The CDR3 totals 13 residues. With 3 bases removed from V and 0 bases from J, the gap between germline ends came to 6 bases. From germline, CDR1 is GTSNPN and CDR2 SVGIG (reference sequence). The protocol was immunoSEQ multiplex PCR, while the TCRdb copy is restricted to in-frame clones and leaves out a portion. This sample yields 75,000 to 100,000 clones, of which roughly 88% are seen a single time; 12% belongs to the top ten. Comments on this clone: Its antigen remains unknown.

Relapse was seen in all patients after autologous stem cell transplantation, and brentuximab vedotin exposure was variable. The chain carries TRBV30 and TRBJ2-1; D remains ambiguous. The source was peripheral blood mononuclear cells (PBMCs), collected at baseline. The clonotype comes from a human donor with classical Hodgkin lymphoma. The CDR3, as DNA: TGTGCCTGGAGCTCTGACTCCTACAATGAGCAGTTCTTC. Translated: CAWSSDSYNEQFF.